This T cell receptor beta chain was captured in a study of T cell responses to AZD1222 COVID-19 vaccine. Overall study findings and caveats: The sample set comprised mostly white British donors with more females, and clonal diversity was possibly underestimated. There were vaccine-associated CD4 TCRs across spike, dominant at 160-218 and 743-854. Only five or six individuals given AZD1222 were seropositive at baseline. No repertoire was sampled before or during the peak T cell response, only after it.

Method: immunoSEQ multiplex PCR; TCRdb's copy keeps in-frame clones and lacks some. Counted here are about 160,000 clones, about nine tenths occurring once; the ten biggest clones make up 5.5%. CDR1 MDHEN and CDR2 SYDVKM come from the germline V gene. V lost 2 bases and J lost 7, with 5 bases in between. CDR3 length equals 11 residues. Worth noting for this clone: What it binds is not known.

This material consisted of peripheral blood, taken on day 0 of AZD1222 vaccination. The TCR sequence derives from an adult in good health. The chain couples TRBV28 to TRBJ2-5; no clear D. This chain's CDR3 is CASSLRSTQYF. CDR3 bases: TGTGCCAGCAGTTTAAGGTCGACCCAGTACTTC.